This T cell receptor beta chain was identified in a study of shared clonotypes between healthy human individuals. About the study: Participating donors consisted of a couple of women and a few men aged 18 to 49.

Looked up from germline, CDR1 is SGHRS and CDR2 is YFSETQ. V lost 0 bases and J lost 1, with 4 bases in between. The CDR3 contains 13 residues. Every contributor of samples was a Caucasian grown-up residing in Nashville, Tennessee. Note on this clone: Other DNA sequences within the sample encode an identical CDR3.

In the authors' workflow: Filtering differed for immunoSEQ, which gave only junction sequences without quality scores. Clones were sequenced by immunoSEQ multiplex PCR, and TCRdb holds only the in-frame ones, with some missing. Clone size and the V and J calls come from that table; the DNA yielded D and trimming. The repertoire holds 2,500,000 or so clones, with 93% as singletons. The origin of this receptor is a man in his late teens or twenties in good health. Some clones in this sample may be carry-over from other donors' samples. The rearrangement uses TRBV5-1 and TRBJ1-2; D is undetermined. The specimen sequenced was naive CD4+ T cells from PBMCs. Subset specified: CD45RA+ positively selected. Here the CDR3 reads CASSLGSNYGYTF. In nucleotides, the CDR3 is TGCGCCAGCAGCTTGGGCAGTAACTATGGCTACACCTTC.